What follows describes a single T cell receptor beta chain. As yet, its antigen is unknown. Libraries of TRB cDNA were made by 5' RACE and carried UMIs. TCRdb reprocessed the 5' RACE reads and reports one entry per CDR3 protein, with no DNA. The table lists roughly 86,000 distinct CDR3 sequences. The data were obtained in a study of CXCR3-negative and CXCR3-positive naive CD8 T cells. The overall study: Each library gave roughly 1.4 +/- 0.3 million of 140 million or so TRB reads.

The CDR3 runs 15 residues. Germline V gives CDR1 LNHDA, CDR2 SQIVND (reference sequence). Study results and caveats: Naive subsets were similarly diverse, while memory CD8+ repertoires were much less diverse. Expression of CXCR3 was partially reduced after cryopreservation, and fresh PBMCs were used in most assays.

Naive CD8+ T cells were CD45RO-CCR7+CD27+CD95-. The chain links TRBV19 to TRBJ1-1; TCRdb names TRBD1, which stays unverified in the absence of DNA. Sequencing was done on a sample of naive CXCR3- CD8+ T cells from blood. The subset here: CD45RO-CCR7+CD27+CD95- naive CD8+ T cells lacking CXCR3 (TNR3-). This TCR was sampled from a human donor in good health. Some clones in this sample may be carry-over from other donors' samples. The CDR3 here is CASSTWGDGNTEAFF.